Each of the 31 T cell receptor beta chains below was sequenced from the same sample in a study of T cells in Graves' hyperthyroidism and ophthalmopathy (dated by TCRdb to the late 2010s). The method behind the library was multiplex PCR. The run used an Illumina HiSeq 2000. TCR beta CDR3 regions were amplified from RNA transcripts. A first-round RT-PCR of the TCR CDR3 used the HTBI primer set with the Qiagen OneStep RT-PCR kit. The public reads were reanalyzed by TCRdb: fastp trimming at Q25, MiXCR alignment, in-frame beta chains only. Rows with a matching CDR3 protein are joined into one entry that keeps the most common DNA and genes. Present in this sample are over 450,000 distinct CDR3 sequences, over 13% of which were seen just once. The ten largest clonotypes hold around a sixth of the sample. The sample was blood. These receptors came from a woman aged 18-29 years with Graves' hyperthyroidism.

Worth noting for this clonotype: Lacking the conserved final phenylalanine or tryptophan, this CDR3 likely reflects a read error. The V call is TRBV20-1, the J call TRBJ2-6; unclear D gene. V lost 5 bases to trimming and J lost 0 bases, with 5 bases between them. The CDR3 has 13 residues. The V gene's germline CDR1 is DFQATT and CDR2 SNEGSKA (reference sequence). This CDR3 reads CSAFLSGANVLTL. In nucleotides, the CDR3 is TGCAGTGCTTTCCTCTCTGGGGCCAACGTCCTGACTTTA.

The rearrangement links TRBV3-1 to TRBJ1-5, with D uncertain. The CDR3 sequence is 12 residues long. V was shortened by 4 bases and J by 6 bases, with 7 bases between the two germline ends. Per germline, CDR1 LGHDT and CDR2 YNNKEL (reference sequence). CDR3 bases: TGTGCCAGCAGCCTCAGTAGTCAGCCCCAGCATTTT. This codes for CASSLSSQPQHF.

This clonotype came up many times. This sequence joins TRBV2 and TRBJ2-2; unclear D gene. The V end lost 3 bases, the J end lost 7 bases, and 9 bases lay between the germline ends. This CDR3 is 13 amino acids long. CDR1 is SNHLY, CDR2 FYNNEI, per germline. CDR3 protein: CASSELGHGELFF. CDR3 DNA: TGTGCCAGCAGTGAGCTGGGTCACGGGGAGCTGTTTTTT.

This clonotype appeared many times. This chain links TRBV7-9 with TRBJ2-7; D may be TRBD1 (6 bases). The CDR3 extends over 14 amino acids. Per germline, CDR1 SEHNR and CDR2 FQNEAQ (reference sequence). The V and J ends lost 5 bases and 1 base respectively, with 12 bases between them. CDR3 DNA sequence: TGTGCCAGCAGCCGGGACACCGTTTCCTACGAGCAGTACGTC. Encoded protein: CASSRDTVSYEQYV.

This clonotype was counted only a few times. Possible read error: a much larger clone is one base away. The chain links TRBV11-2 to TRBJ1-1; D call uncertain. Germline CDR1 is SGHAT and CDR2 is FQNNGV. The V end lost 1 base, the J end lost 0 bases, and 6 bases lay between the germline ends. The CDR3 totals 14 residues. CDR3 residues: CASSLGNLNTEAFF. CDR3 nucleotides: TGTGCCAGCAGCTTAGGGAACCTGAACACTGAAGCTTTCTTT. The complete variable domain, with remaining parts taken from reference TRBV11-2 and TRBJ1-1, reads EAGVAQSPRYKIIEKRQSVAFWCNPISGHATLYWYQQILGQGPKLLIQFQNNGVVDDSQLPKDRFSAERLKGVDSTLKIQPAKLEDSAVYLCASSLGNLNTEAFFGQGTRLTVV.

This clonotype was seen at least ten times. The chain recombines TRBV3-1 with TRBJ2-7; 9 bases are shared with TRBD1. The CDR3 sequence is 15 residues long. CDR1 and CDR2 from the germline V gene are LGHDT and YNNKEL (reference sequence). Germline trimming cut 1 base from V and 2 bases from J; bases unmatched to any gene: 3. The CDR3 DNA reads TGTGCCAGCAGCCAAGCCGGGACAGGGACCTACGAGCAGTACTTC. Protein product: CASSQAGTGTYEQYF.

There are a few counts of this clonotype. V usage is TRBV6-2 or TRBV6-3 and J usage is TRBJ2-5; D ambiguous. Germline CDR1 reads MNHEY; CDR2 reads SVGEGT. The CDR3 contains 13 residues. The V end lost 2 bases, the J end lost 3 bases, and 7 bases lay between the germline ends. The CDR3 DNA follows: TGTGCCAGCAGTTACATGGAAGAAGAGACCCAGTACTTC. It specifies CASSYMEEETQYF.

The chain recombines TRBV7-9 with TRBJ1-2; D is undetermined. V was cut by 5 bases and J by 8 bases, with 21 bases left in between. The CDR3 totals 15 residues. Germline lookup yields CDR1 SEHNR and CDR2 FQNEAQ (reference sequence). DNA for the CDR3: TGTGCCAGCAGCCAGTCGGATGTACCCTGGGAGGGCTACACCTTC. Amino acids: CASSQSDVPWEGYTF.

The chain carries TRBV30 and TRBJ2-7; no definite D call. The CDR3 contains 11 residues. Deletions cut 3 bases from V and 4 bases from J, with 7 bases between. Germline-derived CDR1 and CDR2 are GTSNPN and SVGIG (reference sequence). CDR3 bases: TGTGCCTGGAGCCCAGGATACGAGCAGTACTTC. Translation: CAWSPGYEQYF.

This clonotype was recorded at least ten times. This CDR3 is CARKGLANTSYNEQFF. The CDR3 coding sequence is TGTGCCAGGAAGGGACTAGCGAATACCTCCTACAATGAGCAGTTCTTC. The chain links TRBV2 to TRBJ2-1, with 10 bases lining up with TRBD2. V shed 9 bases and J 0 bases; nucleotides not matched to a gene: 8. The CDR3 is 16 residues long. The germline V gene has CDR1 SNHLY and CDR2 FYNNEI. Full variable domain (rest looked up from reference TRBV2 and TRBJ2-1): EPEVTQTPSHQVTQMGQEVILRCVPISNHLYFYWYRQILGQKVEFLVSFYNNEISEKSEIFDDQFSVERPDGSNFTLKIRSTKLEDSAMYFCARKGLANTSYNEQFFGPGTRLTVL.

The table lists this clonotype with many counts. The V gene is TRBV20-1, the J gene TRBJ2-1; 8 bases are a match to TRBD2. CDR3 length: 14 amino acids. Germline-derived CDR1 and CDR2 are DFQATT and SNEGSKA (reference sequence). The V and J ends lost 6 bases and 6 bases, in that order; junction bases with no gene match: 10. CDR3 sequence reads: CSARTAGGINEQFF. The CDR3 nucleotides are TGCAGTGCCAGAACGGCGGGAGGAATCAATGAGCAGTTCTTC.

This clonotype was counted between two and nine times. This chain joins TRBV20-1 and TRBJ2-3; D unclear. V was pared by 6 bases and J by 5 bases, with 9 bases between. CDR1 is DFQATT and CDR2 is SNEGSKA in the germline V gene (reference sequence). The CDR3 totals 11 residues. Here the CDR3 reads CSALNRDTQYF. The CDR3 DNA sequence: TGCAGTGCCCTCAACCGAGATACGCAGTATTTT.

This clonotype was observed at least ten times. The chain links TRBV11-3 to TRBJ2-1; no definite D call. There are 16 residues in the CDR3. V shed 5 bases and J shed 8 bases, with 22 bases lying between them. The germline V gene encodes CDR1 SGHNT and CDR2 YENEEA. The CDR3 DNA follows: TGTGCCAGCAGCGTTAGCAGAGTTTTGGCCCTGTATGAGCAGTTCTTC. Protein product: CASSVSRVLALYEQFF.

Many counts were recorded for this clonotype. V is TRBV14 and J is TRBJ1-1; no reliable D call. Germline V lookup: CDR1 SGHDN, CDR2 FVKESK. V shed 4 bases and J shed 0 bases, with 9 bases lying between them. This CDR3 is 14 amino acids long. The CDR3: CASSLFGMNTEAFF. CDR3 coding DNA: TGTGCCAGCAGCCTCTTCGGGATGAACACTGAAGCTTTCTTT.

This clonotype was detected many times. The V and J genes are TRBV2 and TRBJ1-5; no reliable D call. V lost 1 base, J lost 4 bases, and 5 bases lay in between. The CDR3 runs to 13 residues. Germline values: CDR1 SNHLY, CDR2 FYNNEI. CDR3 sequence: CASSEESNQPQHF. Here the CDR3 DNA reads TGTGCCAGCAGTGAAGAAAGTAATCAGCCCCAGCATTTT.

The sample holds many counts of this clonotype. The rearrangement uses TRBV27 and TRBJ1-5; no firm D call. This CDR3 spans 14 amino acids. From germline, CDR1 is MNHEY and CDR2 SMNVEV (reference sequence). V was shortened by 2 bases and J by 3 bases, with 8 bases between the two germline ends. This chain's CDR3 is CASSLRPPNQPQHF. In DNA, the CDR3 is TGTGCCAGCAGTTTAAGGCCCCCCAATCAGCCCCAGCATTTT.

This clonotype was seen many times. This chain joins TRBV3-1 and TRBJ2-2; D gene uncertain. The V gene lost 2 bases and the J gene lost 0 bases, with 7 bases spanning the gap. The germline V gene has CDR1 LGHDT and CDR2 YNNKEL (reference sequence). The CDR3 is 15 residues long. The CDR3 nucleotides read TGTGCCAGCAGCCAAAGAATTACGAACACCGGGGAGCTGTTTTTT. Translating gives CASSQRITNTGELFF.

This clonotype showed up many times. The chain couples TRBV30 to TRBJ2-3, with TRBD1 identical over 7 bases. V trimming: 0 bases; J trimming: 2 bases; junction bases outside the gene matches: 8. Germline V lookup: CDR1 GTSNPN, CDR2 SVGIG (reference sequence). This CDR3 is built from 16 residues. The CDR3 region is CAWSVMGTADTDTQYF. In DNA form, the CDR3 reads TGTGCCTGGAGTGTTATGGGGACAGCTGACACAGATACGCAGTATTTT.

This chain links TRBV4-2 with TRBJ1-1; D uncertain. CDR3 length: 14 residues. The germline V and J ends were trimmed by 5 bases and 1 base, with 11 bases remaining between them. Germline V gene data show CDR1 as LGHNA and CDR2 as YNFKEQ. CDR3 nucleotides: TGTGCCAGCAGCGGACGTGGTTCGAACACTGAAGCTTTCTTT. Protein sequence: CASSGRGSNTEAFF.

This clonotype was detected only a few times. The chain has TRBV5-1 and TRBJ1-3, with D perhaps matching TRBD1 (6 bases). Trimming left V 0 bases short and J 4 bases short, with 14 bases between. The CDR3 spans 16 residues. The germline V gene has CDR1 SGHRS and CDR2 YFSETQ. CDR3 bases: TGCGCCAGCAGCTTGGCCGCAACAGGGTACGGAAACACCATATATTTT. This gives the protein CASSLAATGYGNTIYF. The complete variable domain, with remaining parts taken from reference TRBV5-1 and TRBJ1-3, reads KAGVTQTPRYLIKTRGQQVTLSCSPISGHRSVSWYQQTPGQGLQFLFEYFSETQRNKGNFPGRFSGRQFSNSRSEMNVSTLELGDSALYLCASSLAATGYGNTIYFGEGSWLTVV.

This clonotype was detected a few times. J is TRBJ2-7 and V is TRBV20-1; 11 nucleotides line up with TRBD2. The CDR3 extends over 14 amino acids. The germline V gene encodes CDR1 DFQATT and CDR2 SNEGSKA (reference sequence). J lost 2 bases, V lost 5 bases, and 5 bases had no gene match. CDR3 sequence: CSAPYSGRAYEQYF. In DNA form, the CDR3 reads TGCAGTGCTCCGTATAGCGGGAGGGCCTACGAGCAGTACTTC.

This clonotype was observed at least ten times. The genes are TRBV6-2 or TRBV6-3 and TRBJ1-4; unclear D gene. V lost 3 bases and J lost 8, with 7 bases in between. CDR1 is MNHEY and CDR2 is SVGEGT in the germline V gene. This CDR3 region has 12 residues. The CDR3 loop is CASSYIEEKLFF. DNA for the CDR3: TGTGCCAGCAGTTATATAGAGGAAAAACTGTTTTTT.

This clonotype showed up many times. The chain is built from TRBV7-8 and TRBJ1-5, with no clear D. Germline V CDR1 and CDR2: SGHVS, FQNEAQ. There are 17 residues in the CDR3. V shed 5 bases and J shed 3 bases, with 20 bases lying between them. The CDR3 region has the DNA TGTGCCAGCAGCGAAAAACGTCCGGCGGACCTCAATCAGCCCCAGCATTTT. Encoded protein: CASSEKRPADLNQPQHF.

At least ten counts were recorded for this clonotype. V and J are TRBV29-1 and TRBJ1-2, with 10 bases lining up with TRBD1. The CDR3 totals 12 residues. Germline V gene sequence: CDR1 SQVTM, CDR2 ANQGSEA. V lost 5 bases and J lost 5; bases outside the gene matches: 2. The CDR3 DNA reads as TGCAGCGTTTCGGGACAGGGGTATGGCTACACCTTC. Translating gives CSVSGQGYGYTF.

This clonotype came up a few times. The gene calls are TRBV20-1 and TRBJ2-3; 10 bases match TRBD2. Trimming took 3 bases from V and 2 from J; bases not matched to a gene: 8. Germline loops: CDR1 DFQATT, CDR2 SNEGSKA (reference sequence). CDR3 size: 16 residues. DNA of the CDR3: TGCAGTGCTAGGTGGCTAGCGGGAGCGGTCACAGATACGCAGTATTTT. Protein: CSARWLAGAVTDTQYF.

Ten or more counts support this clonotype. The chain employs TRBV29-1 and TRBJ1-3; 8 bases match TRBD1. CDR1 is SQVTM, CDR2 ANQGSEA, per germline. V shed 6 bases and J 4 bases; nucleotides not matched to a gene: 8. The CDR3 sequence is 14 residues long. The CDR3 coding sequence is TGCAGCGTCTCTGGACAGGGAATAGGAAACACCATATATTTT. The encoded protein is CSVSGQGIGNTIYF.

This clonotype was detected many times. The V gene is TRBV19, the J gene TRBJ2-1; 7 positions agree with TRBD2. Germline V gene sequence: CDR1 LNHDA, CDR2 SQIVND (reference sequence). This CDR3 is built from 16 residues. The J segment lost 7 bases and the V segment lost 2 bases, leaving 11 bases of the junction unmatched. DNA of the CDR3: TGTGCCAGTAGTATACGGCTGGGCGGGAGTAAGAATGAGCAGTTCTTC. It yields the protein CASSIRLGGSKNEQFF.

Notes on this clonotype: A much larger clone differs from this one at a single base, so this may be a read error. The chain recombines TRBV15 with TRBJ1-2; D is ambiguous. The germline V and J ends were trimmed by 0 bases and 4 bases, with 3 bases remaining between them. Per the germline V gene, CDR1 is LNHNV and CDR2 is YYDKDF (reference sequence). CDR3 size: 12 residues. The CDR3 spells CATSRDTYGYTF. The CDR3 DNA sequence: TGTGCCACCAGCAGAGATACCTATGGCTACACCTTC.

The CDR3, as DNA: TGCAGTGCTAGAGATGCGGGAGGCCGGGGGGAGACCCAGTACTTC. This codes for CSARDAGGRGETQYF. V gene TRBV20-1 combines with J gene TRBJ2-5, with 8 bases identical to TRBD2. Germline V gene data show CDR1 as DFQATT and CDR2 as SNEGSKA (reference sequence). The J segment lost 5 bases and the V segment lost 0 bases, leaving 8 bases of the junction unmatched. The CDR3 runs 15 residues.

As for this clonotype: A clone one base away is much larger, so this may be a read error. The genes are TRBV19 and TRBJ1-1; TRBD1 is a possible D gene (6 bases). The CDR3 totals 14 residues. Germline values: CDR1 LNHDA, CDR2 SQIVND (reference sequence). CDR3 loop: CVSSRTVSNTEAFF. The CDR3 DNA reads as TGTGTCAGTAGTAGGACAGTCTCGAACACTGAAGCTTTCTTT.

This clonotype has a handful of counts. The V and J genes are TRBV9 and TRBJ1-1, with 10 bases that match TRBD1. V gave up 3 bases and J gave up 7 bases; unmatched junction bases: 9. This CDR3 has 15 residues. The germline gives CDR1 SGDLS, CDR2 YYNGEE. The CDR3 DNA reads as TGTGCCAGCAGCGCCCATACCGGGACAGGGGTTGAAGCTTTCTTT. Amino acids: CASSAHTGTGVEAFF.